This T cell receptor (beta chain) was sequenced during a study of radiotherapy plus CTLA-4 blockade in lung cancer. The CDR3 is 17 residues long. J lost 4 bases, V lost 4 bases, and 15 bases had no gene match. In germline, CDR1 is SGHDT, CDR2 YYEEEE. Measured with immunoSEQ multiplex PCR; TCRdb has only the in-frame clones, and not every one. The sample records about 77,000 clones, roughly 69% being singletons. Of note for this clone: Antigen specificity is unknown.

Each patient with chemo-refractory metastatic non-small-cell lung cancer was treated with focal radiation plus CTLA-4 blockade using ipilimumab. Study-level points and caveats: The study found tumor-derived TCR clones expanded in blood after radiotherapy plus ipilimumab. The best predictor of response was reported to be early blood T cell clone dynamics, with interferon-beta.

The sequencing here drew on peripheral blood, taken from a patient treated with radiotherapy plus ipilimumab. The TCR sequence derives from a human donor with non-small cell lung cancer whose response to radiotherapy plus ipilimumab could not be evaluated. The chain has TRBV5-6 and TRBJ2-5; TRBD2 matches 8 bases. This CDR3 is CASSPPRQREWAETQYF. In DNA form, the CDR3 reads TGTGCCAGCAGCCCCCCCCGACAGCGGGAGTGGGCAGAGACCCAGTACTTC. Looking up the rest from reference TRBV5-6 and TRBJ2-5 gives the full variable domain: DAGVTQSPTHLIKTRGQQVTLRCSPKSGHDTVSWYQQALGQGPQFIFQYYEEEERQRGNFPDRFSGHQFPNYSSELNVNALLLGDSALYLCASSPPRQREWAETQYFGPGTRLLVL.